This entry lists 29 T cell receptor beta chains sequenced from one sample in a study of shared clonotypes between healthy human individuals. Measured with immunoSEQ multiplex PCR; TCRdb has only the in-frame clones, and not every one. Counted here are 750,000 to 1,000,000 clones, around 93% occurring once; the ten biggest clones make up 24%. In the naive CD8 group, cells lacked CD45RO and were positively selected for CCR7, so terminally differentiated effector memory CD45RA+ cells were left out. Sequencing was done on a sample of naive CD8+ T cells sorted from blood. Source of these receptors: a man aged 30 to 39 in good health.

The chain couples TRBV6-6 to TRBJ2-2, with D unclear. Germline V lookup: CDR1 MNHNY, CDR2 SVGAGI (reference sequence). Between the trimmed V and J ends, which lost 6 bases and 6 bases, there was a span of 11 bases. The CDR3 has 13 amino acids. The CDR3 is CASSGRLPGELFF. The CDR3 bases are TGTGCCAGCAGCGGACGCCTTCCCGGGGAGCTGTTTTTT.

The rearrangement links TRBV27 to TRBJ2-1; 11 nucleotides line up with TRBD2. The CDR3 runs 16 residues. J lost 3 bases, V lost 5 bases, and 6 bases had no gene match. Per the germline V gene, CDR1 is MNHEY and CDR2 is SMNVEV (reference sequence). The CDR3 region has the DNA TGTGCCAGCAGTCCGACTAGCGGGATTATCTACAATGAGCAGTTCTTC. It specifies CASSPTSGIIYNEQFF.

The chain carries TRBV27 and TRBJ2-1; D not certain. Germline values: CDR1 MNHEY, CDR2 SMNVEV (reference sequence). The V and J ends lost 6 bases and 2 bases respectively, with 11 bases between them. This CDR3 region has 14 residues. Here the CDR3 DNA reads TGTGCCAGCAGCCTGCAGACTGCCTACAATGAGCAGTTCTTC. This gives the protein CASSLQTAYNEQFF.

In nucleotides, the CDR3 is TGTGCCAGCAGCAAAGGGGGGCAGCCCCAGCATTTT. Its protein product is CASSKGGQPQHF. The V call is TRBV7-9, the J call TRBJ1-5, with D maybe TRBD1 (6 bases). The germline gives CDR1 SEHNR, CDR2 FQNEAQ (reference sequence). The CDR3 is 12 residues long. V was shortened by 5 bases and J by 7 bases, with 9 bases between the two germline ends.

J is TRBJ2-7 and V is TRBV2; D is tentatively TRBD1 or TRBD2 (5 bases each). Germline V gene sequence: CDR1 SNHLY, CDR2 FYNNEI. The germline V and J ends were trimmed by 4 bases and 11 bases, with 9 bases remaining between them. This CDR3 region has 10 residues. The CDR3 here is CASSGGLKYF. The CDR3, as DNA: TGTGCCAGCAGTGGGGGGTTAAAGTACTTC.

The chain combines TRBV7-9 with TRBJ1-1; unclear D gene. In germline, CDR1 is SEHNR, CDR2 FQNEAQ (reference sequence). The CDR3 runs to 13 residues. V lost 5 bases and J 0 bases, leaving 7 bases between the germline ends. CDR3 sequence reads: CASSRLMNTEAFF. CDR3 bases: TGTGCCAGCAGCCGACTCATGAACACTGAAGCTTTCTTT.

The chain has TRBV15 and TRBJ2-7, with a tentative D call TRBD2 (6 bases). The germline V gene has CDR1 LNHNV and CDR2 YYDKDF (reference sequence). This CDR3 region has 14 residues. Trimming took 0 bases from V and 5 from J, leaving 11 bases between them. CDR3 sequence reads: CATSREGGGDEQYF. The CDR3, as DNA: TGTGCCACCAGCAGAGAGGGGGGAGGCGACGAGCAGTACTTC.

As for this clone: Other DNA variants within this sample encode the same CDR3. The rearrangement joins TRBV7-8 to TRBJ2-5, with TRBD2 matching 11 bases. V lost 2 bases to trimming and J lost 5 bases; unmatched junction nucleotides: 4. Germline V CDR1 and CDR2: SGHVS, FQNEAQ. This CDR3 region has 15 residues. CDR3 in amino acids: CASSLLAGGPETQYF. The CDR3, as DNA: TGTGCCAGCAGCTTATTAGCGGGAGGGCCCGAGACCCAGTACTTC.

J is TRBJ2-3 and V is TRBV9, with 11 nucleotides matching TRBD2. From germline, CDR1 is SGDLS and CDR2 YYNGEE. V gave up 3 bases and J gave up 3 bases; unmatched junction bases: 6. CDR3 length: 16 amino acids. DNA of the CDR3: TGTGCCAGCAGCGCTGCGACTAGCGGGATAACAGATACGCAGTATTTT. It specifies CASSAATSGITDTQYF.

This chain connects TRBV9 to TRBJ2-7, with no clear D. The V and J ends lost 0 bases and 4 bases respectively, with 11 bases between them. Germline values: CDR1 SGDLS, CDR2 YYNGEE. This CDR3 is built from 14 residues. The CDR3 bases are TGTGCCAGCAGCGTAGCTGGACGGTCGTACGAGCAGTACTTC. Translated, it gives CASSVAGRSYEQYF.

This rearrangement joins TRBV15 to TRBJ2-2; the D gene is possibly TRBD2 (5 bases). V lost 8 bases to trimming and J lost 4 bases, with 11 bases between them. Germline CDR1 LNHNV, CDR2 YYDKDF (reference sequence). CDR3 length: 13 residues. CDR3 residues: CATPSGFTGELFF. The DNA for the CDR3 is TGTGCCACCCCCTCGGGGTTCACCGGGGAGCTGTTTTTT.

The chain is built from TRBV12-5 and TRBJ2-5; a weak D match, TRBD1 (5 bases). The CDR3 is made up of 15 amino acids. The V gene's germline CDR1 is LGHNT and CDR2 FRNRAP. Trimming shortened V by 7 bases and J by 4 bases, and 19 bases separated the two germline ends. The DNA for the CDR3 is TGTGCTAGTGCCCTGGGGCCTGAGACGGGAGAGACCCAGTACTTC. Protein sequence: CASALGPETGETQYF.

This clone appeared once. The rearrangement uses TRBV10-3 and TRBJ2-7; D unclear. V lost 2 bases, J lost 3 bases, and 11 bases lay in between. The CDR3 has 14 amino acids. Germline CDR1 reads ENHRY; CDR2 reads SYGVKD. The CDR3 here is CAISEDDKNYEQYF. CDR3 nucleotide sequence: TGTGCCATCAGTGAGGACGACAAGAACTACGAGCAGTACTTC.

This clone was counted only a few times. The chain links TRBV4-1 to TRBJ2-5; D perhaps matches TRBD1 (6 bases). The CDR3 extends over 14 amino acids. V was shortened by 0 bases and J by 4 bases, with 9 bases between the two germline ends. From germline, CDR1 is MGHRA and CDR2 YSYEKL. The CDR3: CASSQDRGGETQYF. In DNA, the CDR3 is TGCGCCAGCAGCCAAGACAGGGGTGGAGAGACCCAGTACTTC.

J is TRBJ1-4 and V is TRBV28; 9 positions agree with TRBD1. This CDR3 is built from 17 residues. Germline V CDR1 and CDR2: MDHEN, SYDVKM. Trimming took 10 bases from V and 5 from J; bases not matched to a gene: 17. In DNA, the CDR3 is TGTGCCACCCTGCAATCCTGGACAGGGGCGAAAAATGAAAAACTGTTTTTT. Translated, it gives CATLQSWTGAKNEKLFF.

The V gene is TRBV29-1, the J gene TRBJ2-1; tentatively, D is TRBD2 (6 bases). Trimming pared 4 bases from V and 9 bases from J, leaving 7 bases between. This CDR3 has 10 residues. CDR1 and CDR2 from the germline V gene are SQVTM and ANQGSEA. The DNA for the CDR3 is TGCAGCGTTGGCGGGGCTGAGCAGTTCTTC. Amino acid sequence: CSVGGAEQFF.

This chain links TRBV11-2 with TRBJ2-1; TRBD2 agrees at 8 bases. V shed 2 bases, J shed 6 bases, and the junction held 6 bases outside the gene matches. This CDR3 is built from 15 residues. Germline values: CDR1 SGHAT, CDR2 FQNNGV. The CDR3 bases are TGTGCCAGCAGCTTAAACGGGAGGGCGGGCAATGAGCAGTTCTTC. It encodes CASSLNGRAGNEQFF.

Worth noting for this clone: The junction and the germline gene differ at one end; a read error may be behind it. The chain couples TRBV7-9 to TRBJ2-1; D is unclear. The length of the CDR3 is 13 residues. Germline assignment: CDR1 SEHNR and CDR2 FQNEAQ (reference sequence). The CDR3 sequence: CAISVDWNNEQFF. In DNA, the CDR3 is TGTGCCATCAGCGTCGACTGGAACAATGAGCAGTTCTTC. Combining the CDR3 with reference TRBV7-9 and TRBJ2-1 gives the whole variable domain DTGVSQNPRHKITKRGQNVTFRCDPISEHNRLYWYRQTLGQGPEFLTYFQNEAQLEKSRLLSDRFSAERPKGSFSTLEIQRTEQGDSAMYLCAISVDWNNEQFFGPGTRLTVL.

The chain recombines TRBV7-9 with TRBJ2-1, with a weak D call TRBD1 (6 bases). The length of the CDR3 is 14 residues. CDR1 and CDR2 from the germline V gene are SEHNR and FQNEAQ (reference sequence). The V end was cut by 5 bases, the J end by 1 base, with 9 bases between. CDR3 protein: CASSKTGSYNEQFF. The DNA of the CDR3 is TGTGCCAGCAGCAAGACAGGATCCTACAATGAGCAGTTCTTC.

V is TRBV6-5 and J is TRBJ2-7; D is unclear. This CDR3 has 14 amino acids. From germline, CDR1 is MNHEY and CDR2 SVGAGI. Trimming removed 1 base at V and 5 bases at J, with 12 bases between. CDR3 region: CASSYLVAVDEQYF. The CDR3 DNA follows: TGTGCCAGCAGTTACTTGGTCGCGGTGGACGAGCAGTACTTC.

The chain links TRBV6-5 to TRBJ2-5; 8 bases agree with TRBD2. Trimming removed 5 bases from V and 0 bases from J; junction bases left unmatched: 5. CDR1 MNHEY and CDR2 SVGAGI come from the germline V gene. The length of the CDR3 is 15 residues. CDR3 nucleotides: TGTGCCAGCAGTCATATAGCGGGATACCAAGAGACCCAGTACTTC. Protein: CASSHIAGYQETQYF.

The CDR3 DNA is TGTGCCAGCAGCCGAGGAGGGAATGAGCAGTTCTTC. It translates to CASSRGGNEQFF. The gene calls are TRBV5-6 and TRBJ2-1; D might be TRBD2 (6 bases). Germline loops: CDR1 SGHDT, CDR2 YYEEEE. V was cut by 4 bases and J by 7 bases, with 9 bases left in between. This CDR3 comprises 12 residues.

The chain joins TRBV7-2 to TRBJ2-7, with 11 bases lining up with TRBD2. Germline values: CDR1 SGHTA, CDR2 FQGNSA. Trimming at V came to 11 bases and at J to 9 bases, leaving 12 bases not matched to a gene. This CDR3 contains 13 residues. This CDR3 is CAGSSSGRMPQYF. Written as DNA, the CDR3 is TGTGCCGGGTCATCTAGCGGGAGGATGCCGCAGTACTTC.

V is TRBV5-1 and J is TRBJ2-5; 9 positions agree with TRBD1. The trim removed 0 bases at V and 5 bases at J, leaving 5 bases unmatched. This CDR3 is built from 15 residues. CDR1 and CDR2 (germline): SGHRS, YFSETQ. CDR3 nucleotide sequence: TGCGCCAGCAGCTTGGGGGACAGGGTGTCGGAGACCCAGTACTTC. This encodes CASSLGDRVSETQYF. The whole variable domain, filled in from reference TRBV5-1 and TRBJ2-5, reads KAGVTQTPRYLIKTRGQQVTLSCSPISGHRSVSWYQQTPGQGLQFLFEYFSETQRNKGNFPGRFSGRQFSNSRSEMNVSTLELGDSALYLCASSLGDRVSETQYFGPGTRLLVL.

V gene TRBV5-4 combines with J gene TRBJ2-3; 7 positions agree with TRBD1. The length of the CDR3 is 18 residues. Germline V lookup: CDR1 SGHNT, CDR2 YYREEE (reference sequence). The V segment lost 0 bases and the J segment 0 bases; nucleotides outside the gene matches: 10. CDR3 DNA: TGTGCCAGCAGCTTGGAAGGACAGGAGATTTCTAGCACAGATACGCAGTATTTT. It translates to CASSLEGQEISSTDTQYF.

This clone has a single count. J is TRBJ2-1 and V is TRBV9, with a weak D call TRBD2 (6 bases). V was shortened by 5 bases and J by 12 bases, with 12 bases between the two germline ends. The germline gives CDR1 SGDLS, CDR2 YYNGEE. The CDR3 length is 11 residues. This CDR3 reads CASSSYGRQFF. The CDR3 region has the DNA TGTGCCAGCAGTTCTTACGGGAGGCAGTTCTTC.

The V and J genes are TRBV7-9 and TRBJ1-4, with D perhaps TRBD1 (6 bases). CDR1 and CDR2 from the germline V gene are SEHNR and FQNEAQ (reference sequence). There are 15 residues in the CDR3. Trimming shortened V by 5 bases and J by 12 bases, and 22 bases separated the two germline ends. The DNA for the CDR3 is TGTGCCAGCAGCATAGATCCCGGGACATGGGGAGAACTGTTTTTT. Translated, it gives CASSIDPGTWGELFF.

V is TRBV9 and J is TRBJ2-3; TRBD1 matches at 9 bases. Germline V CDR1 and CDR2: SGDLS, YYNGEE. The CDR3 is made up of 16 amino acids. The junction had 10 bases not matched to a gene; V was cut back by 4 bases and J by 4 bases. The CDR3 DNA reads as TGTGCCAGCAGCTTCCGCCGGGACAGGGAATCAGATACGCAGTATTTT. Translation gives CASSFRRDRESDTQYF.

This clone was found once. The rearrangement joins TRBV19 to TRBJ1-1, with D possibly being TRBD1 (5 bases). Germline values: CDR1 LNHDA, CDR2 SQIVND (reference sequence). V was pared by 8 bases and J by 4 bases, with 17 bases between. The CDR3 is 14 amino acids. The CDR3 DNA reads TGTGCCAGTCGAGGGGCTGGAGAGAGCACTGAAGCTTTCTTT. It codes for CASRGAGESTEAFF.